There are a few counts of the clone carrying this T cell receptor beta chain. What it recognizes is unknown. The data derive from a study of shared clonotypes between healthy human individuals. The CDR3 is 12 residues long. V was cut by 1 base and J by 8 bases, with 8 bases left in between. CDR1 and CDR2 from the germline V gene are LGHNA and YNFKEQ. Assay used: immunoSEQ multiplex PCR; TCRdb lists only in-frame clones, some missing. The table records a few million clones, around 95% of them present only once. Findings and caveats of the study: Few donors limited the genetic and exposure-history diversity represented. Blood was the sole source, and tissue repertoires probably differ.

Sequencing was performed on naive CD4+ T cells sorted from blood. The subset: CD45RA+ positively selected. The TCR was taken from a man between 18 and 35 years old in good health. This sequence joins TRBV4-2 and TRBJ1-2; unclear D gene. The chain's CDR3 is CASSQAWAGYTF. Here the CDR3 DNA reads TGTGCCAGCAGCCAAGCGTGGGCAGGCTACACCTTC.